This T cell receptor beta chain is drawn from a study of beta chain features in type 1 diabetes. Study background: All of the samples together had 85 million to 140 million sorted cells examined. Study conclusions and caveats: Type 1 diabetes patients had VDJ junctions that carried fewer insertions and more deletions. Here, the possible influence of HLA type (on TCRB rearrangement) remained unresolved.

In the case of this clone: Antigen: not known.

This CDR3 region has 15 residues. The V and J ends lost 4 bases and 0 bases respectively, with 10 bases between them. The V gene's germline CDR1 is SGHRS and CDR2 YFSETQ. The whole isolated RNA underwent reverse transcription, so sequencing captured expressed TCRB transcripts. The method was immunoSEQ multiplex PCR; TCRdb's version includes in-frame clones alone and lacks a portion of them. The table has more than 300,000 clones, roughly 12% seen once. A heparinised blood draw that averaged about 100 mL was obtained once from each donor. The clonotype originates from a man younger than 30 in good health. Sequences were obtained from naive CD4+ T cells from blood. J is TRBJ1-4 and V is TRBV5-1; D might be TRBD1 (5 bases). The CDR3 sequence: CASSGTGATNEKLFF. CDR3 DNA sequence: TGCGCCAGCAGCGGAACAGGAGCAACTAATGAAAAACTGTTTTTT.